The 9 T cell receptor beta chains below all came from one sample that was sequenced in a study of blood T cells in healthy people across ages. Primed by a sample-barcoded 5' primer and a J-beta primer mix, a second PCR proceeded for about 6 to 11 cycles. TCRdb itself ran the 5' RACE reads through MiXCR, one entry per CDR3 protein. The sample contains about 780,000 distinct CDR3 sequences, about 42% of which appear only once. The sequenced material came from blood. Receptors originate from an elderly man in good health.

The V and J genes are TRBV5-1 and TRBJ2-1, with D possibly TRBD2 on 6 matching bases. This CDR3 has 14 amino acids. Per germline, CDR1 SGHRS and CDR2 YFSETQ. V lost 4 bases and J 6 bases, leaving 14 bases between the germline ends. The CDR3 reads CASSAGTVGNEQFF. The CDR3 DNA follows: TGCGCCAGCAGCGCCGGGACTGTTGGCAATGAGCAGTTCTTC.

This clonotype was counted only a few times. The V gene is TRBV28, the J gene TRBJ2-5; no firm D call. Looked up from germline, CDR1 is MDHEN and CDR2 is SYDVKM. Trimming stripped 6 bases from V and 11 bases from J, with 16 bases between. The length of the CDR3 is 12 residues. The CDR3 region has the DNA TGTGCCAGCAGCACAAATGTCTTGGAGCAGTACTTC. This translates into CASSTNVLEQYF.

The sample holds a few counts of this clonotype. This chain links TRBV29-1 with TRBJ2-1; perhaps TRBD2 as D (5 bases). Germline values: CDR1 SQVTM, CDR2 ANQGSEA. The CDR3 length is 13 residues. V lost 4 bases and J 1 base, leaving 8 bases between the germline ends. The CDR3 sequence is CSVAWESYNEQFF. CDR3 nucleotides: TGCAGCGTTGCATGGGAGTCCTACAATGAGCAGTTCTTC.

This clonotype has just a few counts. CDR3 in DNA: TGCAGTGCTAGGAACAGGGGGCGGCCTGAGCAGTTCTTC. Amino acids: CSARNRGRPEQFF. This chain links TRBV20-1 with TRBJ2-1, with 9 bases that match TRBD1. CDR3 length equals 13 residues. Germline CDR1 DFQATT, CDR2 SNEGSKA (reference sequence). J was trimmed by 9 bases and V by 3 bases; bases with no gene match: 6.

The chain links TRBV20-1 to TRBJ2-5, with a tentative D call TRBD1 (5 bases). The V end lost 0 bases, the J end lost 4 bases, and 9 bases lay between the germline ends. Looked up from germline, CDR1 is DFQATT and CDR2 is SNEGSKA (reference sequence). The CDR3 is 13 amino acids. The CDR3 is CSARETALETQYF. Written as DNA, the CDR3 is TGCAGTGCTAGAGAGACAGCCTTAGAGACCCAGTACTTC.

This clonotype appeared a few times. The chain is built from TRBV5-1 and TRBJ2-6; perhaps TRBD2 as D (6 bases). The V gene lost 0 bases and the J gene lost 0 bases, with 13 bases spanning the gap. The germline CDR1 and CDR2 sequences are SGHRS and YFSETQ. The CDR3 runs 18 residues. CDR3 protein: CASSLELAVSSGANVLTF. In DNA form, the CDR3 reads TGCGCCAGCAGCTTGGAATTAGCGGTGAGCTCTGGGGCCAACGTCCTGACTTTC.

This clonotype occurred a few times. CDR3 nucleotide sequence: TGTGCCAGCAGACAAGGGAGGGCCTACGAGCAGTACTTC. This gives the protein CASRQGRAYEQYF. The chain couples TRBV6-5 to TRBJ2-7, with TRBD2 identical over 7 bases. V trimming: 6 bases; J trimming: 2 bases; junction bases outside the gene matches: 4. Germline V gives CDR1 MNHEY, CDR2 SVGAGI. The CDR3 sequence is 13 residues long.

This clonotype was found a few times. CDR3 amino acids: CASTWDSLYGYTF. The CDR3 DNA reads as TGTGCCAGCACCTGGGACAGTCTCTATGGCTACACCTTC. The V and J genes are TRBV2 and TRBJ1-2; 7 positions agree with TRBD1. In germline, CDR1 is SNHLY, CDR2 FYNNEI. V was pared by 7 bases and J by 4 bases, with 6 bases of the junction left unmatched. This CDR3 has 13 amino acids.

This clonotype has only a few counts. The CDR3 sequence: CASSSGQGYNSPLHF. Here the CDR3 DNA reads TGTGCCAGCAGCTCCGGACAGGGTTATAATTCACCCCTCCACTTT. This sequence joins TRBV13 and TRBJ1-6, with 8 nucleotides matching TRBD1. V shed 4 bases, J shed 4 bases, and the junction held 3 bases outside the gene matches. Per germline, CDR1 PRHDT and CDR2 FYEKMQ (reference sequence). The CDR3 contains 15 residues.